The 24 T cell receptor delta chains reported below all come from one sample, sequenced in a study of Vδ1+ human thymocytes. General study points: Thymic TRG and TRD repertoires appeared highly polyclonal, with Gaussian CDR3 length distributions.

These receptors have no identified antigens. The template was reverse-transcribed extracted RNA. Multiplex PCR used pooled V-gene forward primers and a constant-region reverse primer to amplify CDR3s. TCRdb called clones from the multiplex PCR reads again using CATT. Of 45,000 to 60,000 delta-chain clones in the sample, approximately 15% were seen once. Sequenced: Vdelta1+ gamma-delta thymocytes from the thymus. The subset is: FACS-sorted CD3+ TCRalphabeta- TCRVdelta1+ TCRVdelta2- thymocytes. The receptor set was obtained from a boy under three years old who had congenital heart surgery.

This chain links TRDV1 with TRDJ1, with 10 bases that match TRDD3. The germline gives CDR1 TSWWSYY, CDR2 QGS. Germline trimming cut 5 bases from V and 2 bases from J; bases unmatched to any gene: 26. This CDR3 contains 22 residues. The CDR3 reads CALGTASRRLFTGGSMTDKLIF. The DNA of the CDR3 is TGTGCTCTTGGGACCGCCTCCCGTCGCCTTTTCACTGGGGGATCGATGACCGATAAACTCATCTTT.

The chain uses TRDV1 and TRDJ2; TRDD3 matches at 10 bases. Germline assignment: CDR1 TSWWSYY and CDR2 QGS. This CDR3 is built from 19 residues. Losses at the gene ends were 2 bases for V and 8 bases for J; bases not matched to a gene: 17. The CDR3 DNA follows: TGTGCTCTTGGGGAAGGTAAAACTTCCGCTACTGGGGGATCCGCACAACTCTTCTTT. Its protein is CALGEGKTSATGGSAQLFF.

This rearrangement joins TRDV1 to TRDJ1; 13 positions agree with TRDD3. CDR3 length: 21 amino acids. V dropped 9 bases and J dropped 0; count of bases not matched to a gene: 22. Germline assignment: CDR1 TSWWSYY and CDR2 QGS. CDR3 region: CALWSFPWILGDTAHTDKLIF. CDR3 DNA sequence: TGTGCTCTGTGGTCTTTCCCATGGATACTGGGGGATACGGCACACACCGATAAACTCATCTTT.

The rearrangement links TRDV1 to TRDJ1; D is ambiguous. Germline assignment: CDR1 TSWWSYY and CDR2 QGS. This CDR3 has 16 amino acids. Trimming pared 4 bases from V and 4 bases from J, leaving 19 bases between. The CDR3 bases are TGTGCTCTTGGGGGGTATCGATCAGAGGATGGCGATAAACTCATCTTT. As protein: CALGGYRSEDGDKLIF.

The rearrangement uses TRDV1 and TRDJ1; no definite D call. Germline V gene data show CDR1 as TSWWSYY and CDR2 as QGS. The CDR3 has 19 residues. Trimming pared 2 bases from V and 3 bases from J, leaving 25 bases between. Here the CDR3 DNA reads TGTGCTCTTGGGGAAAACCGCTACTGCCCCCCGATAGGATCCGATAAACTCATCTTT. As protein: CALGENRYCPPIGSDKLIF.

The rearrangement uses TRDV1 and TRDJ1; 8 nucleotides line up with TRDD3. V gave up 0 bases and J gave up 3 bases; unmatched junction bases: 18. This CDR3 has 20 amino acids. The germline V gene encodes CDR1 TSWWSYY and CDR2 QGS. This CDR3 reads CALGELGVLGDAGPSDKLIF. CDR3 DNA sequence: TGTGCTCTTGGGGAACTGGGCGTATTGGGGGATGCGGGCCCTTCCGATAAACTCATCTTT.

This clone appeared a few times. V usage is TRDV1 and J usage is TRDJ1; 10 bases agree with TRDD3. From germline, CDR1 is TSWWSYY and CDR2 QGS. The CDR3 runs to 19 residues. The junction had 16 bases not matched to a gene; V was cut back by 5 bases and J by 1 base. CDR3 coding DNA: TGTGCTCTTGGGAGGGCCTTCCACTTCTACTGGGGGATCACCGATAAACTCATCTTT. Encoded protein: CALGRAFHFYWGITDKLIF.

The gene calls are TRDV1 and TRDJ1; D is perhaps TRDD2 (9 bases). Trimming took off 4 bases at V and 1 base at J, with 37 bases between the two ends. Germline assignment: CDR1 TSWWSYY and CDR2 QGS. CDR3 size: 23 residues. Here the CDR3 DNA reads TGTGCTCTTGGGGTATCGCTCCCTTCCTACACCCTTTACATTACTGGGGGCACCGATAAACTCATCTTT. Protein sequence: CALGVSLPSYTLYITGGTDKLIF.

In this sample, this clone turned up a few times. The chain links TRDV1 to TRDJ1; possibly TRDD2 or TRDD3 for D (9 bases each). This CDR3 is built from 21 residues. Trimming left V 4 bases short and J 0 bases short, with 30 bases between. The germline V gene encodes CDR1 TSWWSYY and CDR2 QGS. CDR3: CALGAGLPTGLGDLNTDKLIF. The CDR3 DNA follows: TGTGCTCTTGGGGCCGGCCTTCCTACAGGACTGGGGGACCTTAACACCGATAAACTCATCTTT.

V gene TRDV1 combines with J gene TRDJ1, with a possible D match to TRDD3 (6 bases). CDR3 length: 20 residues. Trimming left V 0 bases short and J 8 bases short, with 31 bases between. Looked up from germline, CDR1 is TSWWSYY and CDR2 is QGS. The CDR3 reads CALGELRSLPLTYWVPKLIF. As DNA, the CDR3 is TGTGCTCTTGGGGAACTAAGGAGCCTACCCCTCACCTACTGGGTACCGAAACTCATCTTT.

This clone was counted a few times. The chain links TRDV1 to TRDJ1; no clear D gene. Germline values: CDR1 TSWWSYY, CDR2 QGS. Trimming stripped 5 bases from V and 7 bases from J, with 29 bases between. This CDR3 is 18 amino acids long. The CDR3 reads CALGIRSDNTSTCGKLIF. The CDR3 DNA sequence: TGTGCTCTTGGGATAAGGAGTGATAACACTTCAACGTGCGGTAAACTCATCTTT.

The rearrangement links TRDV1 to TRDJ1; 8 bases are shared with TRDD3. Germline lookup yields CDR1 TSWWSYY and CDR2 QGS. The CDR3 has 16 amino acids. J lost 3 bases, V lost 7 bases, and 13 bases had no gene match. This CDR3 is CALERGIGRFSDKLIF. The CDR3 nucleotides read TGTGCTCTTGAGCGGGGGATAGGTCGGTTTTCCGATAAACTCATCTTT.

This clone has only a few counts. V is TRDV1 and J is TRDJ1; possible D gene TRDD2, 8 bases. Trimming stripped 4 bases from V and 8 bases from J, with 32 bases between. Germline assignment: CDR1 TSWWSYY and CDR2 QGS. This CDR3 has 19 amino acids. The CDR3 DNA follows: TGTGCTCTTGGGGGTGAACTTCCTACGCGGGATACTCCGGTCTCAAAACTCATCTTT. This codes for CALGGELPTRDTPVSKLIF.

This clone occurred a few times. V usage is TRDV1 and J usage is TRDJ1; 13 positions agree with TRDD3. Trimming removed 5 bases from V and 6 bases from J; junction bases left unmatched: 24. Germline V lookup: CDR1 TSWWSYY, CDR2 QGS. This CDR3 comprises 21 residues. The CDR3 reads CALGKGLPTVYWGIREHKLIF. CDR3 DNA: TGTGCTCTTGGGAAGGGCCTTCCTACAGTCTACTGGGGGATACGCGAGCATAAACTCATCTTT.

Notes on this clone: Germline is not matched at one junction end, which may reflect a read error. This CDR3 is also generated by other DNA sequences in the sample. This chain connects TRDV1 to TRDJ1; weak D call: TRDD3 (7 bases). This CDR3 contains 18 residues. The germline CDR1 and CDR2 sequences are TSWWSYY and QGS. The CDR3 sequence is CALGELPQTGDITDKLIF. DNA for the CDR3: TGCGCTCTTGGGGAACTTCCTCAGACTGGGGATATCACCGATAAACTCATCTTT.

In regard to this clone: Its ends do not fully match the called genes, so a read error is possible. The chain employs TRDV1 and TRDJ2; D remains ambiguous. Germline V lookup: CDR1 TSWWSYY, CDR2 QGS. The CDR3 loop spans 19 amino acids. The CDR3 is CALGGVLGYYGALAAQLFF. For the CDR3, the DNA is TGTGCTCTTGGGGGGGTGTTGGGCTACTACGGGGCTTTGGCAGCACAACTCTTCTTT.

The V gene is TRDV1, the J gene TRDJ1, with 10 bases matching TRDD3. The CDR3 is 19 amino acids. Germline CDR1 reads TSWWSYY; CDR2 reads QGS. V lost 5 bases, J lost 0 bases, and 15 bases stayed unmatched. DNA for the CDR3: TGTGCTCTTGGGCACCCTTCTTGTACTGGGGGATCGTACACCGATAAACTCATCTTT. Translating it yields CALGHPSCTGGSYTDKLIF.

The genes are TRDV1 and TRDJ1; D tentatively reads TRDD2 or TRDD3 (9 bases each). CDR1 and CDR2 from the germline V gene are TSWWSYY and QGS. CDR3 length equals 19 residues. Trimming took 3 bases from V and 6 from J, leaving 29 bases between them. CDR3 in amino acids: CALGDPSYEYWGKSHKLIF. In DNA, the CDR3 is TGTGCTCTTGGGGACCCTTCCTACGAGTACTGGGGGAAATCCCATAAACTCATCTTT.

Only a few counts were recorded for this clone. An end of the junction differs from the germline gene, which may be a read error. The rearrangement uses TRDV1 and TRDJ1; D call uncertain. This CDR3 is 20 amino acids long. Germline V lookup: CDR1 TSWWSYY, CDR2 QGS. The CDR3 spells CALGRLVLTLATPYTDKLIF. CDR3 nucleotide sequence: TGTGCTCTTGGCCGGTTGGTCCTTACTTTAGCTACGCCGTACACCGACAAACTCATCTTT.

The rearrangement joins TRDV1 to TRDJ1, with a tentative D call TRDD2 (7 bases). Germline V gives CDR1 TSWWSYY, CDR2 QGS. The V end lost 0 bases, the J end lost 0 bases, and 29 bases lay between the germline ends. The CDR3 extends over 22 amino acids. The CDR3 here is CALGELSYAQGEPIRDTDKLIF. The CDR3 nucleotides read TGTGCTCTTGGGGAACTTTCCTACGCGCAGGGGGAGCCCATTCGGGACACCGATAAACTCATCTTT.

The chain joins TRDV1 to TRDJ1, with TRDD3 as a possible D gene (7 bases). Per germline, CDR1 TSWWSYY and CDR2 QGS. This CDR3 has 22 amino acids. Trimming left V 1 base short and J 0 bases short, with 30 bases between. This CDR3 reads CALGERPPTLRMGDEYTDKLIF. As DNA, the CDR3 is TGTGCTCTTGGGGAACGCCCTCCTACGCTTAGAATGGGGGACGAGTACACCGATAAACTCATCTTT.

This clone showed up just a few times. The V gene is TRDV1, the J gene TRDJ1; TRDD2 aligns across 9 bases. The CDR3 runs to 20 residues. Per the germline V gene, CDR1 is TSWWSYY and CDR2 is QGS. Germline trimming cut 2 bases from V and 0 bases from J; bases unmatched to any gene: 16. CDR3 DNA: TGTGCTCTTGGGGAAGTACCTTCCTACATGTCCGGCTGGTACACCGATAAACTCATCTTT. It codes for CALGEVPSYMSGWYTDKLIF.

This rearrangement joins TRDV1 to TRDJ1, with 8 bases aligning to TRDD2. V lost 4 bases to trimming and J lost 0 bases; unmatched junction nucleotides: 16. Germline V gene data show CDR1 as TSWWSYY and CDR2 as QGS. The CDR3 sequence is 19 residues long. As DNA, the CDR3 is TGTGCTCTTGGGGCACGCTTCCTACGTCTTACTGCTCACACCGATAAACTCATCTTT. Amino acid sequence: CALGARFLRLTAHTDKLIF.

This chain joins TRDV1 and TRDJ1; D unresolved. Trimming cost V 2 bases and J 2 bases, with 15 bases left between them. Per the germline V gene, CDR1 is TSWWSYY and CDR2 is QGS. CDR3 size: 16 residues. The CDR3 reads CALGECPVGRTDKLIF. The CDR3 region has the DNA TGTGCTCTTGGGGAATGTCCCGTTGGGCGTACCGATAAACTCATCTTT.